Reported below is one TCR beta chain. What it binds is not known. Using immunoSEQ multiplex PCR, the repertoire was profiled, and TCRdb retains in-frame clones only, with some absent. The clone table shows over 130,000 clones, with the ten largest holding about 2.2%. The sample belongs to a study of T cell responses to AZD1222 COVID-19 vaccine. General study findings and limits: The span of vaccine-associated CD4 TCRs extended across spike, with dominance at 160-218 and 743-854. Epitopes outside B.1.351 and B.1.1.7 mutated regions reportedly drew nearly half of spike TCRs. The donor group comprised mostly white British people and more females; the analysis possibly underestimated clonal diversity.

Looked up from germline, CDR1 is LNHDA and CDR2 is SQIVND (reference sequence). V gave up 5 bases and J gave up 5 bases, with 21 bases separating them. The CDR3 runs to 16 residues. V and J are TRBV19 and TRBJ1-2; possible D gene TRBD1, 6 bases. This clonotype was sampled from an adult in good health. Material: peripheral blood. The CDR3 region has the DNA TGTGCCAGTAGTCCTAGAGGGGGGACCATCGCGTATGGCTACACCTTC. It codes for CASSPRGGTIAYGYTF.